Below are 26 T cell receptor beta chains sequenced from a single sample in a study of OX40 agonist ivuxolimab in advanced cancers. Sequencing was performed with immunoSEQ multiplex PCR; in TCRdb, only in-frame clones are kept and a portion is missing. The sample lists approximately 45,000 clones, around 94% occurring once. Sequencing used CD4+ or CD8+ T cells sorted from blood, obtained in a trial of the OX40 agonist ivuxolimab. The receptors here all came from an adult with an advanced solid tumor such as melanoma, head and neck, liver or kidney cancer.

The chain uses TRBV9 and TRBJ2-7; 7 bases agree with TRBD1. The germline gives CDR1 SGDLS, CDR2 YYNGEE. V shed 0 bases and J 4 bases; nucleotides not matched to a gene: 4. CDR3 size: 14 residues. Written as DNA, the CDR3 is TGTGCCAGCAGCGTAGCCGGGACAGCTTACGAGCAGTACTTC. The encoded protein is CASSVAGTAYEQYF.

Here the CDR3 DNA reads TGCGCCAGCAGGCGATATTCTAATTCCTACGAGCAGTACTTC. Protein product: CASRRYSNSYEQYF. The chain recombines TRBV4-3 with TRBJ2-7; no clear D gene. The germline gives CDR1 LGHNA, CDR2 YSLEER. This CDR3 contains 14 residues. Trimming took off 6 bases at V and 1 base at J, with 13 bases between the two ends.

The CDR3 region has the DNA TGTGCCATCAGTGAGCCAGGAGGACTAGCGGGGGACACCGGGGAGCTGTTTTTT. Protein: CAISEPGGLAGDTGELFF. The chain has TRBV10-3 and TRBJ2-2, with 13 bases aligning to TRBD2. CDR3 length: 18 residues. Trimming at V came to 2 bases and at J to 3 bases, leaving 6 bases not matched to a gene. In germline, CDR1 is ENHRY, CDR2 SYGVKD.

This chain links TRBV4-3 with TRBJ2-1, with no clear D. The CDR3 has 15 residues. The V and J ends lost 0 bases and 3 bases respectively, with 9 bases between them. The germline CDR1 and CDR2 sequences are LGHNA and YSLEER. CDR3 in DNA: TGCGCCAGCAGCCAAGATGCTGGCGGCTACAATGAGCAGTTCTTC. Amino acid sequence: CASSQDAGGYNEQFF.

The chain combines TRBV27 with TRBJ2-7, with TRBD2 matching over 7 bases. The CDR3 has 14 amino acids. Germline values: CDR1 MNHEY, CDR2 SMNVEV (reference sequence). The trim removed 3 bases at V and 3 bases at J, leaving 5 bases unmatched. CDR3 nucleotide sequence: TGTGCCAGCAGTTTCTCCGGGACTAACTACGAGCAGTACTTC. This sequence encodes CASSFSGTNYEQYF.

This chain connects TRBV19 to TRBJ2-7; no clear D gene. V was cut by 1 base and J by 2 bases, with 6 bases left in between. The CDR3 is 13 amino acids. The V gene's germline CDR1 is LNHDA and CDR2 SQIVND (reference sequence). The CDR3 loop reads CASSIGLTYEQYF. CDR3 DNA sequence: TGTGCCAGTAGTATAGGACTGACCTACGAGCAGTACTTC.

The V gene is TRBV7-6, the J gene TRBJ1-2; 12 bases align to TRBD1. V trimming: 5 bases; J trimming: 4 bases; junction bases outside the gene matches: 5. This CDR3 spans 15 amino acids. Germline-derived CDR1 and CDR2 are SGHVS and FNYEAQ. The CDR3 DNA is TGTGCCAGCAGCCCCGGGACAGGGGGCATCTATGGCTACACCTTC. Translation: CASSPGTGGIYGYTF.

This sequence joins TRBV2 and TRBJ2-7; D possibly corresponds to TRBD2 (5 bases). V was trimmed by 3 bases and J by 7 bases, leaving 19 bases between them. Germline-derived CDR1 and CDR2 are SNHLY and FYNNEI. CDR3 length: 15 amino acids. CDR3 sequence reads: CASSEMKALSGEQYF. CDR3 in DNA: TGTGCCAGCAGTGAGATGAAGGCCCTCTCGGGGGAGCAGTACTTC.

The rearrangement joins TRBV7-9 to TRBJ2-3; perhaps TRBD2 as D (5 bases). This CDR3 is 13 amino acids long. The germline V gene encodes CDR1 SEHNR and CDR2 FQNEAQ (reference sequence). Trimming took off 6 bases at V and 11 bases at J, with 18 bases between the two ends. The CDR3, as DNA: TGTGCCAGCAGGAATGAGGGCCTTCGCTTGCAGTATTTT. Protein product: CASRNEGLRLQYF.

The V and J genes are TRBV20-1 and TRBJ2-3, with D possibly being TRBD2 (5 bases). Germline lookup yields CDR1 DFQATT and CDR2 SNEGSKA (reference sequence). V was shortened by 3 bases and J by 5 bases, with 6 bases between the two germline ends. The CDR3 is 11 residues long. The CDR3 nucleotides read TGCAGTGCTAGGGGAGTAGATACGCAGTATTTT. Protein: CSARGVDTQYF.

The chain couples TRBV7-6 to TRBJ2-6; D perhaps matches TRBD2 (5 bases). Between the trimmed V and J ends, which lost 2 bases and 0 bases, there was a span of 20 bases. The CDR3 has 20 residues. Germline V gene data show CDR1 as SGHVS and CDR2 as FNYEAQ. The CDR3 loop is CASSLSKDGGSSSGANVLTF. CDR3 sequence (DNA): TGTGCCAGCAGCTTATCCAAGGACGGCGGGTCCAGCTCTGGGGCCAACGTCCTGACTTTC.

V gene TRBV7-8 combines with J gene TRBJ1-4; D is possibly TRBD1 (5 bases). This CDR3 contains 16 residues. V gave up 3 bases and J gave up 2 bases, with 13 bases separating them. The germline CDR1 and CDR2 sequences are SGHVS and FQNEAQ. In nucleotides, the CDR3 is TGTGCCAGCAGCTTGAGCGGTGGGGCGACTAATGAAAAACTGTTTTTT. Protein: CASSLSGGATNEKLFF.

This clone was recorded a few times. This chain joins TRBV11-3 and TRBJ1-1, with D perhaps TRBD1 (6 bases). The CDR3 is made up of 13 amino acids. The germline V gene has CDR1 SGHNT and CDR2 YENEEA. Trimming pared 4 bases from V and 6 bases from J, leaving 12 bases between. The chain's CDR3 is CASSSHAGAEAFF. The DNA for the CDR3 is TGTGCCAGCAGCTCTCACGCAGGGGCTGAAGCTTTCTTT.

The chain is built from TRBV9 and TRBJ2-1, with TRBD2 matching over 9 bases. CDR1 is SGDLS and CDR2 is YYNGEE in the germline V gene. The CDR3 is 16 residues long. After removal of 0 bases from V and 8 bases from J, the junction contained 9 bases not matched to a gene. The CDR3 sequence: CASSVGRSGSTDEQFF. CDR3 coding DNA: TGTGCCAGCAGCGTAGGCCGTAGCGGGAGTACCGATGAGCAGTTCTTC.

The chain is built from TRBV5-4 and TRBJ2-7; TRBD1 agrees at 7 bases. V was clipped by 0 bases and J by 6 bases; unmatched bases: 6. Germline V gives CDR1 SGHNT, CDR2 YYREEE (reference sequence). The CDR3 contains 14 residues. CDR3 sequence: CASSLGQGVSEQYF. CDR3 in DNA: TGTGCCAGCAGCTTGGGACAGGGCGTCTCCGAGCAGTACTTC. Full variable domain (remainder filled in from reference TRBV5-4 and TRBJ2-7): ETGVTQSPTHLIKTRGQQVTLRCSSQSGHNTVSWYQQALGQGPQFIFQYYREEENGRGNFPPRFSGLQFPNYSSELNVNALELDDSALYLCASSLGQGVSEQYFGPGTRLTVT.

The sample holds one count of this clone. The chain joins TRBV4-3 to TRBJ2-1; TRBD1 aligns across 7 bases. Germline V CDR1 and CDR2: LGHNA, YSLEER. This CDR3 has 16 amino acids. V shed 3 bases, J shed 3 bases, and the junction held 8 bases outside the gene matches. This CDR3 reads CASSHSRTGHYNEQFF. DNA of the CDR3: TGCGCCAGCAGCCATTCCAGGACAGGACACTACAATGAGCAGTTCTTC.

In nucleotides, the CDR3 is TGTGCCAGCTCACCAATCCCAGACAGCCAGAACACCGGGGAGCTGTTTTTT. Protein sequence: CASSPIPDSQNTGELFF. This chain links TRBV18 with TRBJ2-2, with D possibly TRBD1 on 5 matching bases. In germline, CDR1 is KGHSH, CDR2 LQKENI. Trimming took 2 bases from V and 1 from J, leaving 14 bases between them. CDR3 length equals 17 residues.

This chain links TRBV7-2 with TRBJ2-7, with TRBD2 identical over 7 bases. Germline CDR1 is SGHTA and CDR2 is FQGNSA. This CDR3 contains 14 residues. Trimming removed 7 bases from V and 6 bases from J; junction bases left unmatched: 12. The CDR3 is CASNFDLSGGEQYF. The CDR3 nucleotides read TGTGCCAGCAACTTTGACCTCTCGGGGGGCGAGCAGTACTTC.

In its sample, this clone was seen once. V gene TRBV9 combines with J gene TRBJ1-2; 7 bases line up with TRBD1. The CDR3 is 14 amino acids. Germline V gives CDR1 SGDLS, CDR2 YYNGEE. Trimming removed 4 bases from V and 5 bases from J; junction bases left unmatched: 8. The CDR3 region has the DNA TGTGCCAGCAGCCCAGACAGGGTGAGATATGGCTACACCTTC. Translation gives CASSPDRVRYGYTF.

This chain's CDR3 is CASIVKGYNEQFF. CDR3 nucleotide sequence: TGTGCCAGCATCGTGAAGGGGTACAATGAGCAGTTCTTC. The genes are TRBV7-9 and TRBJ2-1; D might be TRBD1 (5 bases). The CDR3 spans 13 residues. Trimming cost V 7 bases and J 4 bases, with 11 bases left between them. Per germline, CDR1 SEHNR and CDR2 FQNEAQ (reference sequence).

The V and J genes are TRBV7-8 and TRBJ2-5, with 7 bases fitting TRBD1. With the DNA end fitting TRBJ2-7 better, the J assignment may be wrong. Germline CDR1 SGHVS, CDR2 FQNEAQ. The CDR3 length is 16 residues. The CDR3 loop is CASSSTGVGVLHEQYF. CDR3 sequence (DNA): TGTGCCAGCAGCTCCACAGGGGTAGGAGTCCTCCACGAGCAGTACTTC.

The chain links TRBV19 to TRBJ2-1; TRBD2 aligns across 15 bases. CDR1 and CDR2 from the germline V gene are LNHDA and SQIVND (reference sequence). The CDR3 has 18 amino acids. The ends lost 1 base at V and 3 bases at J; junction bases unmatched: 4. The CDR3: CASSIGTSGRAFYNEQFF. The CDR3 DNA sequence: TGTGCCAGTAGTATAGGGACTAGCGGGAGGGCCTTCTACAATGAGCAGTTCTTC.

This clone was seen a single time. The chain links TRBV5-1 to TRBJ1-1; D may be TRBD1 (5 bases). Germline V gene data show CDR1 as SGHRS and CDR2 as YFSETQ. Between the trimmed V and J ends, which lost 3 bases and 2 bases, there was a span of 14 bases. CDR3 size: 15 residues. The CDR3 DNA follows: TGCGCCAGCAGCTCCCTCCGGGACGGAAACACTGAAGCTTTCTTT. This codes for CASSSLRDGNTEAFF. The whole variable domain, remainder taken from reference TRBV5-1 and TRBJ1-1, is KAGVTQTPRYLIKTRGQQVTLSCSPISGHRSVSWYQQTPGQGLQFLFEYFSETQRNKGNFPGRFSGRQFSNSRSEMNVSTLELGDSALYLCASSSLRDGNTEAFFGQGTRLTVV.

The chain joins TRBV6-4 to TRBJ2-2; the D gene is possibly TRBD1 (6 bases). The germline CDR1 and CDR2 sequences are MRHNA and SNTAGT. V lost 6 bases to trimming and J lost 1 base, with 6 bases between them. The CDR3 runs to 13 residues. CDR3 bases: TGTGCCAGCAGGGACAGGAACACCGGGGAGCTGTTTTTT. Translation gives CASRDRNTGELFF.

This clone came up once. V and J are TRBV7-2 and TRBJ2-7, with 9 bases lining up with TRBD1. With 1 base clipped from V and 5 bases from J, the junction kept 6 bases outside the gene matches. CDR3 size: 15 residues. Germline CDR1 SGHTA, CDR2 FQGNSA. CDR3 in amino acids: CASSLVGGTGNEQYF. CDR3 in DNA: TGTGCCAGCAGCTTAGTTGGGGGGACAGGGAACGAGCAGTACTTC.

The chain employs TRBV7-6 and TRBJ1-6, with D possibly TRBD1 on 6 matching bases. The CDR3 contains 15 residues. V was shortened by 1 base and J by 8 bases, with 12 bases between the two germline ends. Germline V gene lookup returns CDR1 SGHVS and CDR2 FNYEAQ. CDR3 sequence reads: CASSLGQGTDSPLHF. As DNA, the CDR3 is TGTGCCAGCAGCTTAGGTCAGGGGACGGATTCACCCCTCCACTTT.